This T cell receptor beta chain was captured in a study of blood T cells in healthy people across ages. Notes on the study in general: What prevented conclusive comparison of naive and antigen-experienced cells was that PBMCs were unsorted. For the donors, CMV status was unknown and possibly confounded expanded clonotype changes.

Notes on this clonotype: Its antigen is unidentified.

The CDR3 extends over 12 amino acids. The germline gives CDR1 DFQATT, CDR2 SNEGSKA (reference sequence). V was clipped by 6 bases and J by 6 bases, with 14 bases between them. A minimum of 6 million PBMCs was isolated per sample. The use of a sample-barcoded 5' primer and a J-beta primer mix characterized a second PCR of roughly 6 to 12 cycles. From the 5' RACE reads, TCRdb called clonotypes with MiXCR, one entry per CDR3 protein. The sample includes about 1.1 million distinct CDR3 sequences, roughly two fifths seen only once; the top ten take around 14%. Sequenced sample: blood. This TCR was sampled from a man younger than 30 in good health. This chain connects TRBV20-1 to TRBJ1-2; possibly TRBD1 for D (5 bases). The CDR3 nucleotides are TGCAGTGCCAGTCAGGGAAGGGATGGCTACACCTTC. It encodes CSASQGRDGYTF.